One and the same sample provided the 4 T cell receptor beta chains below, sequenced in a study of cytomegalovirus exposure and HLA in healthy donors. Method: immunoSEQ multiplex PCR; TCRdb's copy keeps in-frame clones and lacks some. The sample lists 150,000 or so clones; about 89% were seen once. Sequencing input: PBMCs. Source of these receptors: a woman between 18 and 29 years old in good health and CMV-seropositive.

The chain is built from TRBV11-1 and TRBJ2-5; TRBD1 aligns across 7 bases. Germline loops: CDR1 SGHAT, CDR2 FQDESV (reference sequence). Losses at the gene ends were 4 bases for V and 1 base for J; bases not matched to a gene: 3. The CDR3 has 14 amino acids. CDR3 amino acids: CASSSRDSQETQYF. The CDR3, as DNA: TGTGCCAGCAGCTCCCGGGACAGCCAAGAGACCCAGTACTTC.

The chain joins TRBV6-1 to TRBJ2-3; possible D gene TRBD1, 6 bases. Trimming took 5 bases from V and 8 from J, leaving 11 bases between them. Germline-derived CDR1 and CDR2 are MNHNS and SASEGT. The CDR3 spans 12 residues. CDR3 sequence: CASSTEQGTQYF. The CDR3 bases are TGTGCCAGCAGTACAGAACAGGGTACGCAGTATTTT.

The J gene is TRBJ2-3, the V gene TRBV5-1; D is possibly TRBD1 (6 bases). Deletions cut 0 bases from V and 2 bases from J, with 10 bases between. Germline CDR1 reads SGHRS; CDR2 reads YFSETQ. CDR3 length: 15 residues. The CDR3 spells CASSLVTGLTDTQYF. The CDR3 nucleotides are TGCGCCAGCAGCTTGGTGACAGGCCTCACAGATACGCAGTATTTT.

The chain couples TRBV6-1 to TRBJ1-5, with 7 bases aligning to TRBD1. The CDR3 loop spans 15 amino acids. CDR1 and CDR2 from the germline V gene are MNHNS and SASEGT. V shed 4 bases and J 4 bases; nucleotides not matched to a gene: 7. The CDR3 protein is CASSAGTVLNQPQHF. The CDR3 DNA sequence: TGTGCCAGCAGTGCCGGGACAGTATTAAATCAGCCCCAGCATTTT.